A few counts support the clone carrying this T cell receptor (beta chain). This sample was taken from a study of molecular identifiers for immune sequencing clone quantification. Germline V gene lookup returns CDR1 MNHEY and CDR2 SVGAGI. The CDR3 is 14 amino acids. The ends were cut back, 3 bases at V and 8 bases at J, with 13 bases in the middle. TCRdb used MiXCR to reprocess the PCR reads, holding one entry per CDR3 protein. The table has 460,000 or so distinct CDR3 sequences, around 23% seen once. The chain couples TRBV6-5 to TRBJ1-4; tentative D call: TRBD1 (5 bases). This TCR came from a human donor in good health. Some libraries in this study had Jurkat cell RNA spiked in. Sequencing was carried out using naive CD8+ T cells from blood, with Jurkat cell RNA spiked in. Subset reported: FACS-sorted CD8+CD4-CCR7+CD45RA+ naive T cells. For the CDR3, the DNA is TGTGCCAGCAGTTATAGGGACTCGGGGGAAAAACTGTTTTTT. This sequence encodes CASSYRDSGEKLFF.